The rows below give T cell receptor beta chains drawn from one sample of a study of CD8+ T cells in alopecia areata. Libraries were prepared by immunoSEQ multiplex PCR; TCRdb keeps only in-frame clonotypes and omits some of them. The sample has about 200,000 clones, around 64% seen once. The specimen comprised CD4+ T cells sorted from blood, sampled at roughly week 49, from a patient treated with tofacitinib. Receptors originate from a human donor with alopecia areata. Both conserved end residues are part of each CDR3. The D gene is left open where the match is weak. Size is omitted from some rows. Given values are once, few, many or a class for expanded clones.

J: TRBJ2-3; size: .; V: TRBV30; D: .; CDR3: CAWTPRGLPTDTQYF; DNA: TGTGCCTGGACCCCAAGAGGTTTGCCCACAGATACGCAGTATTTT
J: TRBJ2-1; size: .; V: TRBV15; D: TRBD2; CDR3: CATSSRASGGPSYNEQFF; DNA: TGTGCCACCAGCAGTAGGGCTAGCGGGGGGCCAAGCTACAATGAGCAGTTCTTC
J: TRBJ1-2; size: once; V: TRBV29-1; D: .; CDR3: CSAQTGYDGYTF; DNA: TGCAGCGCTCAGACAGGTTACGATGGCTACACCTTC
J: TRBJ1-2; size: .; V: TRBV5-1; D: TRBD1; CDR3: CASSVDTNRGVGNGYTF; DNA: TGCGCCAGCAGCGTTGATACTAACAGGGGGGTCGGAAATGGCTACACCTTC
J: TRBJ1-1; size: .; V: TRBV5-1; D: TRBD1; CDR3: CASSLLGGRSEAFF; DNA: TGCGCCAGCAGCTTGTTAGGGGGCCGCTCTGAAGCTTTCTTT
J: TRBJ2-3; size: .; V: TRBV5-4; D: .; CDR3: CASSSSDTQYF; DNA: TGTGCCAGCAGCTCCTCAGATACGCAGTATTTT
J: TRBJ2-5; size: .; V: TRBV5-1; D: TRBD1; CDR3: CASSRDSGQETQYF; DNA: TGCGCCAGCAGCAGGGACAGTGGACAAGAGACCCAGTACTTC
J: TRBJ2-1; size: .; V: TRBV4-3; D: TRBD2; CDR3: CASSQDLGLAGPRQFF; DNA: TGCGCCAGCAGCCAAGATCTGGGACTAGCGGGCCCAAGACAGTTCTTC
J: TRBJ1-1; size: .; V: TRBV29-1; D: .; CDR3: CSVDEGLNTEAFF; DNA: TGCAGCGTTGACGAAGGCCTGAACACTGAAGCTTTCTTT
J: TRBJ2-3; size: many; V: TRBV15; D: .; CDR3: CATSRDLVEGADTQYF; DNA: TGTGCCACCAGCAGAGATCTGGTTGAGGGCGCAGATACGCAGTATTTT
J: TRBJ2-3; size: .; V: TRBV30; D: .; CDR3: CAWTLGASQNTQYF; DNA: TGTGCCTGGACCCTTGGGGCTAGTCAGAATACGCAGTATTTT
J: TRBJ1-1; size: .; V: TRBV29-1; D: .; CDR3: CSVDGGTEAFF; DNA: TGCAGCGTTGACGGGGGCACTGAAGCTTTCTTT
J: TRBJ2-7; size: .; V: TRBV30; D: .; CDR3: CAWAPGLPYEQYF; DNA: TGTGCCTGGGCCCCGGGACTCCCCTACGAGCAGTACTTC
J: TRBJ1-1; size: .; V: TRBV7-2; D: .; CDR3: CASTSLGPANTEAFF; DNA: TGTGCCAGCACCTCCCTGGGTCCAGCGAACACTGAAGCTTTCTTT
J: TRBJ2-5; size: .; V: TRBV29-1; D: TRBD1; CDR3: CSVGGVRKQGKETQYF; DNA: TGCAGCGTCGGTGGGGTTAGAAAACAGGGGAAAGAGACCCAGTACTTC
J: TRBJ2-1; size: .; V: TRBV7-3; D: .; CDR3: CASSLVKESEQFF; DNA: TGTGCCAGCAGCTTAGTAAAAGAATCGGAGCAGTTCTTC
J: TRBJ2-5; size: .; V: TRBV2; D: TRBD2; CDR3: CASSGTSIRSETQYF; DNA: TGTGCCAGCAGTGGGACTAGCATTCGTTCGGAGACCCAGTACTTC
J: TRBJ2-7; size: .; V: TRBV30; D: TRBD1; CDR3: CAWRGDRGTFTHF; DNA: TGTGCCTGGAGAGGAGACAGGGGAACCTTCACCCACTTC
J: TRBJ1-3; size: few; V: TRBV30; D: .; CDR3: CAWKTDRGRNTIYF; DNA: TGTGCCTGGAAGACGGACAGAGGAAGAAACACCATATATTTT
J: TRBJ2-7; size: few; V: TRBV29-1; D: .; CDR3: CSVGRNNRDEQYF; DNA: TGCAGCGTTGGAAGGAACAACAGGGACGAGCAGTACTTC
J: TRBJ2-5; size: .; V: TRBV28; D: .; CDR3: CASSWQGQAQETQYF; DNA: TGTGCCAGCAGTTGGCAGGGACAAGCCCAAGAGACCCAGTACTTC
J: TRBJ1-1; size: once; V: TRBV29-1; D: .; CDR3: CSVSRGMNTEAFF; DNA: TGCAGCGTTAGTAGGGGGATGAACACTGAAGCTTTCTTT
J: TRBJ1-1; size: .; V: TRBV20-1; D: TRBD1; CDR3: CSAKGQGEAFF; DNA: TGCAGTGCCAAGGGACAGGGCGAAGCTTTCTTT
J: TRBJ2-7; size: .; V: TRBV5-6; D: .; CDR3: CASSFQSEQYF; DNA: TGTGCCAGCAGCTTCCAATCCGAGCAGTACTTC
J: TRBJ1-3; size: .; V: TRBV29-1; D: .; CDR3: CSVNTAGNTIYF; DNA: TGCAGCGTTAACACGGCCGGAAACACCATATATTTT
J: TRBJ2-6; size: .; V: TRBV9; D: TRBD1; CDR3: CASSVVGTGFSGANVLTF; DNA: TGTGCCAGCAGCGTAGTGGGGACAGGCTTTTCTGGGGCCAACGTCCTGACTTTC
J: TRBJ2-1; size: .; V: TRBV5-1; D: .; CDR3: CASSPGAYNEQFF; DNA: TGCGCCAGCAGCCCCGGGGCGTACAATGAGCAGTTCTTC
J: TRBJ1-2; size: .; V: TRBV19; D: .; CDR3: CASSMGGDRGLYGYTF; DNA: TGTGCCAGTAGTATGGGTGGGGACCGCGGCCTCTATGGCTACACCTTC
J: TRBJ2-1; size: once; V: TRBV4-3; D: TRBD1; CDR3: CASSQELGTGGREQFF; DNA: TGCGCCAGCAGCCAAGAACTGGGGACAGGGGGCAGGGAGCAGTTCTTC
J: TRBJ2-1; size: .; V: TRBV15; D: TRBD1; CDR3: CATSRGQGKGHNEQFF; DNA: TGTGCCACCAGCAGAGGACAGGGGAAGGGCCACAATGAGCAGTTCTTC
J: TRBJ2-1; size: .; V: TRBV5-1; D: .; CDR3: CASSLDEGIQFF; DNA: TGCGCCAGCAGCTTGGATGAGGGGATCCAGTTCTTC
J: TRBJ1-1; size: once; V: TRBV7-2; D: TRBD1; CDR3: CASSQWTGNTEAFF; DNA: TGTGCCAGCAGCCAATGGACAGGGAACACTGAAGCTTTCTTT
J: TRBJ1-5; size: .; V: TRBV2; D: .; CDR3: CASRLGRSNQPQHF; DNA: TGTGCCAGCAGGCTAGGGCGGTCCAATCAGCCCCAGCATTTT
J: TRBJ1-2; size: .; V: TRBV29-1; D: .; CDR3: CSVVWTPVNYGYTF; DNA: TGCAGCGTTGTCTGGACACCTGTTAACTATGGCTACACCTTC
J: TRBJ2-5; size: few; V: TRBV18; D: .; CDR3: CASSPIQETQYF; DNA: TGTGCCAGCTCGCCGATCCAAGAGACCCAGTACTTC
J: TRBJ2-3; size: .; V: TRBV7-2; D: .; CDR3: CASSLDRGGTDTQYF; DNA: TGTGCCAGCAGCTTAGATAGGGGGGGCACAGATACGCAGTATTTT
J: TRBJ1-2; size: .; V: TRBV25-1; D: .; CDR3: CASSDSVGFYGYTF; DNA: TGTGCCAGCAGTGACAGTGTGGGATTCTATGGCTACACCTTC
J: TRBJ2-1; size: .; V: TRBV5-6; D: TRBD2; CDR3: CASRYTSGGAHEQFF; DNA: TGTGCCAGCAGGTATACTAGCGGGGGGGCCCATGAGCAGTTCTTC
J: TRBJ2-7; size: once; V: TRBV5-1; D: TRBD1; CDR3: CASSSIPGTGSYEQYF; DNA: TGCGCCAGCAGTTCTATACCCGGGACAGGCTCCTACGAGCAGTACTTC
J: TRBJ2-1; size: .; V: TRBV18; D: TRBD1; CDR3: CASSPNGPDRGANEQFF; DNA: TGTGCCAGCTCACCAAACGGCCCGGACAGGGGTGCGAATGAGCAGTTCTTC
J: TRBJ2-3; size: .; V: TRBV29-1; D: .; CDR3: CSVLKEGYTQYF; DNA: TGCAGCGTCTTAAAGGAGGGATATACGCAGTATTTT
J: TRBJ1-2; size: few; V: TRBV30; D: TRBD1; CDR3: CAWSQQGLGYTF; DNA: TGTGCCTGGAGTCAACAGGGGCTAGGCTACACCTTC
J: TRBJ2-2; size: .; V: TRBV30; D: TRBD1; CDR3: CAWRAGTGTGELFF; DNA: TGTGCCTGGAGGGCCGGGACAGGAACCGGGGAGCTGTTTTTT
J: TRBJ1-6; size: .; V: TRBV10-3; D: .; CDR3: CAIRDSLNSPLHF; DNA: TGTGCCATCAGGGACAGCCTGAATTCACCCCTCCACTTT